Detailed here is one T cell receptor beta chain. Its matching antigen is unknown. These data belong to a study of cytomegalovirus exposure and HLA in healthy donors. Findings and caveats of the study: Investigators reported about 160 TCR beta chains as tied to cytomegalovirus. Most TCR sequences proved rare, with some public TCRs found in many donors.

Here immunoSEQ multiplex PCR was the method, and the copy in TCRdb shows in-frame clones only, minus some. Of about 280,000 clones in the sample, roughly 90% were seen once. The V end lost 7 bases, the J end lost 5 bases, and 14 bases lay between the germline ends. CDR1 is ENHRY, CDR2 SYGVKD, per germline. The CDR3 runs to 13 residues. The validation cohort, a group of over a hundred subjects, included the donors and was separate from the roughly 670-subject first cohort. The V gene is TRBV10-3, the J gene TRBJ2-5; D is perhaps TRBD2 (6 bases). This clonotype originated in a woman younger than 35 in good health and CMV-seronegative. The specimen was PBMCs. CDR3 loop: CAINGGEAETQYF. CDR3 nucleotides: TGTGCCATCAATGGAGGGGAGGCTGAGACCCAGTACTTC.